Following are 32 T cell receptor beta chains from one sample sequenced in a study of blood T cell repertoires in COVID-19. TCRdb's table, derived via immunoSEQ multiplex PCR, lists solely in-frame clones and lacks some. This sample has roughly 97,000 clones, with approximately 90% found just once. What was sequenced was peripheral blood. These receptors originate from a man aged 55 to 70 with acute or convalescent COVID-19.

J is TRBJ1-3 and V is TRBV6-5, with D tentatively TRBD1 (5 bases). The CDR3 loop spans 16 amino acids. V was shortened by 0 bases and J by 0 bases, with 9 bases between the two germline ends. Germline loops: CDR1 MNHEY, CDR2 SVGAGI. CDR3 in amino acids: CASSYSGPLSGNTIYF. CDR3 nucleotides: TGTGCCAGCAGTTACTCGGGGCCCCTCTCTGGAAACACCATATATTTT.

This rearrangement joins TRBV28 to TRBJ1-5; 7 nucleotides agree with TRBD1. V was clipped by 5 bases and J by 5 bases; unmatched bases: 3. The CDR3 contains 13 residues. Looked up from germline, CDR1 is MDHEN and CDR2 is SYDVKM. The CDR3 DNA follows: TGTGCCAGCAGTCGGACAGGCTATCAGCCCCAGCATTTT. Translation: CASSRTGYQPQHF.

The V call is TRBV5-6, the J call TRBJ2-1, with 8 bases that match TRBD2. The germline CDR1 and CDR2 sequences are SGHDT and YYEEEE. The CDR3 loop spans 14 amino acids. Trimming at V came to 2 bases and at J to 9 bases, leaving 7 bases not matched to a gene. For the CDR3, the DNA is TGTGCCAGCAGCTTCGCACGCGGGGGGATTGAGCAGTTCTTC. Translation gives CASSFARGGIEQFF.

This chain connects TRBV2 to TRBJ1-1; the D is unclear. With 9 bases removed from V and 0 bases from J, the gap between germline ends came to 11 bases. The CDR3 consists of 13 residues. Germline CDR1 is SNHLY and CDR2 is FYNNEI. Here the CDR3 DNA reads TGTGCCAGTACTAAGGAAATGAACACTGAAGCTTTCTTT. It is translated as CASTKEMNTEAFF.

CDR3 DNA: TGTGCCAGCAGTGAAGAAGGATCGGGAGGGGCGCGGGCTTTCTTT. Amino acids: CASSEEGSGGARAFF. The V gene is TRBV6-1, the J gene TRBJ1-1; weak D call: TRBD1 (5 bases). Trimming left V 1 base short and J 11 bases short, with 20 bases between. Germline V gene sequence: CDR1 MNHNS, CDR2 SASEGT. The CDR3 is 15 amino acids.

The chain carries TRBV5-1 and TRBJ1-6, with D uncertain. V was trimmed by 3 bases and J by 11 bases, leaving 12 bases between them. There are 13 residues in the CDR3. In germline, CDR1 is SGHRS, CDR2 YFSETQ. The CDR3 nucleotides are TGCGCCAGCAGCTCCCTCGGGGTCGCACCCCTCCACTTT. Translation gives CASSSLGVAPLHF.

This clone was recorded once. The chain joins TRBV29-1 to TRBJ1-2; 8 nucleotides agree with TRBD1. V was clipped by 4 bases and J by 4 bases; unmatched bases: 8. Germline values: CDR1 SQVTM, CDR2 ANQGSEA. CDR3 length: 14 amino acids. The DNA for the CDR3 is TGCAGCGTTGGGGATGACAGGGGTCCCTATGGCTACACCTTC. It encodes CSVGDDRGPYGYTF.

The CDR3 DNA is TGTGCCTGGAGTACGGGACTAGCGGGGCGGGATGAGCAGTTCTTC. Translating it yields CAWSTGLAGRDEQFF. The chain employs TRBV30 and TRBJ2-1; TRBD2 agrees at 13 bases. In germline, CDR1 is GTSNPN, CDR2 SVGIG (reference sequence). This CDR3 contains 15 residues. J lost 8 bases, V lost 2 bases, and 6 bases had no gene match.

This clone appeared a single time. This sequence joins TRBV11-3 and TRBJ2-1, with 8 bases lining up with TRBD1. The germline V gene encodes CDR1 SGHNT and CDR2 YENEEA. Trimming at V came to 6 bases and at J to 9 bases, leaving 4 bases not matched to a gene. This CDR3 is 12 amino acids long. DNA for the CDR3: TGTGCCAGCAGGGATACAGGGGGTGAGCAGTTCTTC. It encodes CASRDTGGEQFF.

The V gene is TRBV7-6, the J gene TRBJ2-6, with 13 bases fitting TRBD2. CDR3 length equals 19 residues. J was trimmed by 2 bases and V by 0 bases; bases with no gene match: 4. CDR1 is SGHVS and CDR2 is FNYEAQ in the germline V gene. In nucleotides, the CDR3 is TGTGCCAGCAGCTTAGCCCGACTAGCGGGGGGTCCTGGGGCCAACGTCCTGACTTTC. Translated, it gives CASSLARLAGGPGANVLTF.

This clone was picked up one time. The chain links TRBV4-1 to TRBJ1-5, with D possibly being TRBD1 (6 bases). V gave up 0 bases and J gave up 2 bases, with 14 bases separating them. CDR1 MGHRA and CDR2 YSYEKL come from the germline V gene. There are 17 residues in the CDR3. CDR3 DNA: TGCGCCAGCAGCCAAGATCAAGGACAGCGAGGCAATCAGCCCCAGCATTTT. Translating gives CASSQDQGQRGNQPQHF.

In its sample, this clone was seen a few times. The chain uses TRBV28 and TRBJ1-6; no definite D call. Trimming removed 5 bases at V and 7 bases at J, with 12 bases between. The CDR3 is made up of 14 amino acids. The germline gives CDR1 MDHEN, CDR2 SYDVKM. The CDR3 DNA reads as TGTGCCAGCAGTCCCAGGTCCTTCAATTCACCCCTCCACTTT. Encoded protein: CASSPRSFNSPLHF.

CDR3 DNA sequence: TGTGCCAGCAGTTCCGGGGACAACAGGGCCCAGCATTTT. Protein: CASSSGDNRAQHF. The V call is TRBV28, the J call TRBJ1-5; D is possibly TRBD1 (6 bases). CDR1 and CDR2 (germline): MDHEN, SYDVKM. V lost 4 bases to trimming and J lost 11 bases, with 15 bases between them. The CDR3 covers 13 residues.

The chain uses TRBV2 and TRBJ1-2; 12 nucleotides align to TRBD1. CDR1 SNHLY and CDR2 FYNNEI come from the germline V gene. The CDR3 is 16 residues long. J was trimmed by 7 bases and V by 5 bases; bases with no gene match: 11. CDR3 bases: TGTGCCAGCAGTCCGAATGTCGGGACAGGGGGCCTTGGCTACACCTTC. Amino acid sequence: CASSPNVGTGGLGYTF.

In DNA, the CDR3 is TGTGCCAGCAGCCTTATGAACACTGAAGCTTTCTTT. Its protein is CASSLMNTEAFF. The rearrangement uses TRBV7-9 and TRBJ1-1; no clear D. This CDR3 is built from 12 residues. The V gene's germline CDR1 is SEHNR and CDR2 FQNEAQ (reference sequence). V was shortened by 5 bases and J by 0 bases, with 4 bases between the two germline ends.

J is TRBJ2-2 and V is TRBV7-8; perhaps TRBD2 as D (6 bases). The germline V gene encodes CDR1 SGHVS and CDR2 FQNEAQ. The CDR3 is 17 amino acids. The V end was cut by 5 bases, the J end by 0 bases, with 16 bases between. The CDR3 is CASSPRFGTANTGELFF. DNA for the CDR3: TGTGCCAGCAGCCCCAGATTCGGGACTGCGAACACCGGGGAGCTGTTTTTT.

As DNA, the CDR3 is TGTGCCAGCAGTTACCGTACCGGGGAGCTGTTTTTT. Its translation: CASSYRTGELFF. J is TRBJ2-2 and V is TRBV6-5; D remains ambiguous. Trimming cost V 2 bases and J 5 bases, with 3 bases left between them. Germline V lookup: CDR1 MNHEY, CDR2 SVGAGI. This CDR3 is built from 12 residues.

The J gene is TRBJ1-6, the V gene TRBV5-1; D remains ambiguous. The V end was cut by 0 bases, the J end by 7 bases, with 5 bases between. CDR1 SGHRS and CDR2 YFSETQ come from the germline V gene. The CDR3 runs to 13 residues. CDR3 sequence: CASSLVQNSPLHF. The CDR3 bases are TGCGCCAGCAGCTTGGTTCAGAATTCACCCCTCCACTTT.

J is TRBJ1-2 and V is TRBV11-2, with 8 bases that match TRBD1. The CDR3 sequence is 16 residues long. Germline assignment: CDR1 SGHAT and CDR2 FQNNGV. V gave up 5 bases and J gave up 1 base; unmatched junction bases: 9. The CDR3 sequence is CASSPGTGTYNYGYTF. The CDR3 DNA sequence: TGTGCCAGCAGCCCCGGGACAGGCACATATAACTATGGCTACACCTTC.

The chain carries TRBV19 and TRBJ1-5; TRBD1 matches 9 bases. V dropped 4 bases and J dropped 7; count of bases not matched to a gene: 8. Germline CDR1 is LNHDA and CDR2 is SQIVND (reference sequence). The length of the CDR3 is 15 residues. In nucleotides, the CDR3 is TGTGCCAGTAGTACACTACAGGGGGCAGGACAGCCCCAGCATTTT. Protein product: CASSTLQGAGQPQHF.

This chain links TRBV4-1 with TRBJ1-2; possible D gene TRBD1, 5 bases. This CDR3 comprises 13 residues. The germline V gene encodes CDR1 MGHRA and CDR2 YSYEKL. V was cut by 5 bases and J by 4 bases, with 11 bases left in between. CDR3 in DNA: TGCGCCAGCAGCGAACAGGAGTTCTATGGCTACACCTTC. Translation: CASSEQEFYGYTF.

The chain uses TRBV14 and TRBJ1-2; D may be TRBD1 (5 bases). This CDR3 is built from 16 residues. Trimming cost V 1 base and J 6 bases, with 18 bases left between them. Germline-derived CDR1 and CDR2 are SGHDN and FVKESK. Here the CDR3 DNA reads TGTGCCAGCAGCCAAGGAGGCGGGGCCAGGATAGATGGCTACACCTTC. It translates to CASSQGGGARIDGYTF.

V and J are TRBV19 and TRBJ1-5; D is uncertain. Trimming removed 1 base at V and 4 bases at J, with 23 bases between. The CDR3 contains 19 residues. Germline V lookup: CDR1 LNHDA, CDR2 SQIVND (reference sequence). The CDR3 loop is CASSIVIVEDLRLNQPQHF. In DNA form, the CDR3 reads TGTGCCAGTAGTATAGTAATAGTGGAAGACCTCCGACTTAATCAGCCCCAGCATTTT.

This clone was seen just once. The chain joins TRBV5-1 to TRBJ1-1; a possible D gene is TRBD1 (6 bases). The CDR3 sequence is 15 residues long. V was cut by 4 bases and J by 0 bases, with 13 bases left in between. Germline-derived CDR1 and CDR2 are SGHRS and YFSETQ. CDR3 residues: CASSPPGEMNTEAFF. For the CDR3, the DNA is TGCGCCAGCAGCCCTCCAGGGGAGATGAACACTGAAGCTTTCTTT.

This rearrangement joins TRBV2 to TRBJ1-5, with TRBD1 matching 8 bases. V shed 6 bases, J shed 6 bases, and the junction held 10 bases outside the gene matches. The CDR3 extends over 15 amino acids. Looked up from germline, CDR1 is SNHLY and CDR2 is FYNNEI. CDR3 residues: CASSDGQGSTQPQHF. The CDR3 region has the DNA TGTGCCAGCAGCGACGGACAGGGCTCGACTCAGCCCCAGCATTTT.

Here the CDR3 reads CASSRQFSGNTIYF. For the CDR3, the DNA is TGTGCCAGTAGTCGACAGTTCTCTGGAAACACCATATATTTT. V gene TRBV19 combines with J gene TRBJ1-3; D is possibly TRBD1 (5 bases). Per germline, CDR1 LNHDA and CDR2 SQIVND (reference sequence). The CDR3 has 14 residues. The V gene lost 5 bases and the J gene lost 0 bases, with 8 bases spanning the gap.

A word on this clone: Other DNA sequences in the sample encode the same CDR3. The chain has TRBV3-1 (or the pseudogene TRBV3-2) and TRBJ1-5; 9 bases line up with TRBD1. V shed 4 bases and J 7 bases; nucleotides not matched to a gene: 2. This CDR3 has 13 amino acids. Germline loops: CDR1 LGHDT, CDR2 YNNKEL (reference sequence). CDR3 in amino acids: CASSRDRDQPQHF. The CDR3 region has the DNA TGTGCCAGCAGCCGGGACAGGGACCAGCCCCAGCATTTT.

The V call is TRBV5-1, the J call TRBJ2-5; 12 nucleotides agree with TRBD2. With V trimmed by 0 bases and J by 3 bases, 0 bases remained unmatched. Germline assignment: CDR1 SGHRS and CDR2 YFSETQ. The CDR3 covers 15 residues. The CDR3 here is CASSLGLAGEETQYF. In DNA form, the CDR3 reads TGCGCCAGCAGCTTGGGACTAGCGGGGGAAGAGACCCAGTACTTC.

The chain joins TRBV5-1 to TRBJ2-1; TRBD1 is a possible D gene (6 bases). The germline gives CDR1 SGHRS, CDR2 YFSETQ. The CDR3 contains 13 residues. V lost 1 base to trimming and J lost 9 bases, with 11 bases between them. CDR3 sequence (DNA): TGCGCCAGCAGCTTGATGGGGGCGCCTGAGCAGTTCTTC. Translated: CASSLMGAPEQFF.

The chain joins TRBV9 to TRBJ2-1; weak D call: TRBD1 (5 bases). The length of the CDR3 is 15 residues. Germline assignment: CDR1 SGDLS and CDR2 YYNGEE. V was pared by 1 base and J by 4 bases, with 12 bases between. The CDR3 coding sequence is TGTGCCAGCAGCGTATCGTCAGGGAAATACAATGAGCAGTTCTTC. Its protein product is CASSVSSGKYNEQFF.

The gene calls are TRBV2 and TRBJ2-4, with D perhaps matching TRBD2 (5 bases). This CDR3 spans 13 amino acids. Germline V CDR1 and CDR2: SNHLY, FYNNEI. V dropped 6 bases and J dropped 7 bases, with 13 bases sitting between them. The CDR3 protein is CASRVFEGNIQYF. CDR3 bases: TGTGCCAGCAGGGTCTTTGAGGGCAACATTCAGTACTTC.

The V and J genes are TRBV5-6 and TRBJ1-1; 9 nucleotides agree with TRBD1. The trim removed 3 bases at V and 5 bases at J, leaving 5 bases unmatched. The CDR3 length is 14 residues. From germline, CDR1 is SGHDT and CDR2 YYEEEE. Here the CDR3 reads CASSYRGLRTEAFF. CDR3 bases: TGTGCCAGCAGCTACAGGGGGCTGAGGACTGAAGCTTTCTTT.